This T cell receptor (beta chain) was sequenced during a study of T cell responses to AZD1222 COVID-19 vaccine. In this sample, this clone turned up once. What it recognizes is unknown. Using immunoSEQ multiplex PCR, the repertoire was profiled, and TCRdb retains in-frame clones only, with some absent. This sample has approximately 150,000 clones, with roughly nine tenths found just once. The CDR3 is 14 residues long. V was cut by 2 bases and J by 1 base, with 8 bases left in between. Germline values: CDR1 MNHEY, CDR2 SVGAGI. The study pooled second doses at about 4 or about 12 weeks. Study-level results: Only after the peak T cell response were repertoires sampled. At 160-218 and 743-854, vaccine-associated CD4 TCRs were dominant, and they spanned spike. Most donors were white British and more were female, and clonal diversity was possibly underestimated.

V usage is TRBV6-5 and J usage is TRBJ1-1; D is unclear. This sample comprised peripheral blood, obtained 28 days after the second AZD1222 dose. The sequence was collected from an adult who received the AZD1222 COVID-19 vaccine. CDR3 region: CASSYGRANTEAFF. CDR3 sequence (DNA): TGTGCCAGCAGTTACGGGCGGGCGAACACTGAAGCTTTCTTT.